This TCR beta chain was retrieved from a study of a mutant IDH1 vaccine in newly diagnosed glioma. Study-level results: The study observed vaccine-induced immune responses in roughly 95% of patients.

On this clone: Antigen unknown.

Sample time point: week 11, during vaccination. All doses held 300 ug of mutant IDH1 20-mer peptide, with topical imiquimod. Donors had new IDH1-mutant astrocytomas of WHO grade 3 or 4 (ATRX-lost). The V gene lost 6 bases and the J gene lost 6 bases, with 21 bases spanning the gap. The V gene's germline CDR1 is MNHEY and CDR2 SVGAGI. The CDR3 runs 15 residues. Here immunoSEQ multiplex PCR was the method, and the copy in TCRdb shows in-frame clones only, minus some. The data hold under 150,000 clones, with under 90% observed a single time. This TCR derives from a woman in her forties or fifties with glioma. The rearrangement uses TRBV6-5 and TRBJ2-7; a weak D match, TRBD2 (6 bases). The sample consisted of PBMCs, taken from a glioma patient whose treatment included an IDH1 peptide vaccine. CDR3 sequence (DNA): TGTGCCAGCAGCCCCCCCGGAGGGCCCATCGCCGAGCAGTACTTC. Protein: CASSPPGGPIAEQYF.